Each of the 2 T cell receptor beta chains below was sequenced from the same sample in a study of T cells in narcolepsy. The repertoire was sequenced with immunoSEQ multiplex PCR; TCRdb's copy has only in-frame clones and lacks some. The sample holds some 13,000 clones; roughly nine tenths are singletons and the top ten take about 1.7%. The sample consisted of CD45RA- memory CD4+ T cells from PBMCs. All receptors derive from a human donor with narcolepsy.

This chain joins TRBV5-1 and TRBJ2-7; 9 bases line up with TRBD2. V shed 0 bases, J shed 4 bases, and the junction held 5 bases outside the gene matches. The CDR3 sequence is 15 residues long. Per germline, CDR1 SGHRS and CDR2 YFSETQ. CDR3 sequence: CASSLEGGRVYEQYF. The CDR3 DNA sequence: TGCGCCAGCAGCTTGGAAGGCGGGAGGGTGTACGAGCAGTACTTC.

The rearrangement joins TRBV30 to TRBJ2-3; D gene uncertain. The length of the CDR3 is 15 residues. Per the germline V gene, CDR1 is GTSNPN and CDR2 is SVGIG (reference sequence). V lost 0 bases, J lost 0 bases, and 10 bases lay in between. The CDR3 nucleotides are TGTGCCTGGAGTGTAGTTGGCCCTAGCACAGATACGCAGTATTTT. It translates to CAWSVVGPSTDTQYF.